Listed below are T cell receptor beta chains from one sample, sequenced in a study of blood T cell repertoires in COVID-19. Measured with immunoSEQ multiplex PCR; TCRdb has only the in-frame clones, and not every one. This sample has 130,000 to 150,000 clones, with roughly 88% found just once. The sample taken for sequencing was peripheral blood. The receptors derive from a woman aged 45-59 years with acute or convalescent COVID-19. Each CDR3 is given with its conserved first and last residue. The order of the fields is V gene, D gene, clone size, J gene, CDR3 DNA, CDR3 protein. A D gene is named only where the DNA matches it firmly. The size entry is marked missing in some rows and otherwise reads once, few, many or a size class.

>TRBV19|TRBD1|few|TRBJ1-5
TGTGCCAGTAGTCGACTCGGGACAGCTAGCAATCAGCCCCAGCATTTT
CASSRLGTASNQPQHF
>TRBV7-6|TRBD1|.|TRBJ2-7
TGTGCCAGCAGCCCCAGGACAGGGGGCATGGTCTACGAGCAGTACTTC
CASSPRTGGMVYEQYF
>TRBV6-1|TRBD2|.|TRBJ2-7
TGTGCCAGCAGTGAACTACTAGCGGGGGGGGTTGGACACGAGCAGTACTTC
CASSELLAGGVGHEQYF
>TRBV12-5|.|.|TRBJ1-5
TGTGCTAGGACGGGGTCGAGCAATCAGCCCCAGCATTTT
CARTGSSNQPQHF
>TRBV9|.|.|TRBJ1-1
TGTGCCAGCAGCGTAGGAGGGCCTACTGAAGCTTTCTTT
CASSVGGPTEAFF
>TRBV19|.|.|TRBJ1-4
TGTGCCAGTAGTATCCGGCAGGGGCGGCCTACTAATGAAAAACTGTTTTTT
CASSIRQGRPTNEKLFF
>TRBV6-5|.|.|TRBJ1-1
TGTGCCAGCAGGGACATAACCAAAAACACTGAAGCTTTCTTT
CASRDITKNTEAFF
>TRBV19|TRBD1|.|TRBJ1-2
TGTGCCAGTAGTATTTTCGACAGGGGCGACTATGGCTACACCTTC
CASSIFDRGDYGYTF
>TRBV6-5|TRBD2|.|TRBJ2-7
TGTGCCAGCAGGGGACTAGTCGGGTACGAGCAGTACTTC
CASRGLVGYEQYF
>TRBV5-8|TRBD1|.|TRBJ2-4
TGTGCCAGCAGCAAGACAGGGAGAGACATTCAGTACTTC
CASSKTGRDIQYF
>TRBV7-2|TRBD1|.|TRBJ2-7
TGTGCCAGCAGCTTAGCGGCAGGGGGCGCCTACGAGCAGTACTTC
CASSLAAGGAYEQYF
>TRBV5-1|.|.|TRBJ1-3
TGCGCCAGCAGCTCGTTACAGGGTTCTGGAAACACCATATATTTT
CASSSLQGSGNTIYF
>TRBV7-9|TRBD1|.|TRBJ2-5
TGTGCCAGCAGCTTAGGCTCCGGGACAGGGAGGCAAGAGACCCAGTACTTC
CASSLGSGTGRQETQYF
>TRBV9|TRBD2|.|TRBJ2-7
TGTGCCAGCAGCCGTGGGACTAGCGGGAGCGGTCTTAGCTACGAGCAGTACTTC
CASSRGTSGSGLSYEQYF
>TRBV15|.|.|TRBJ1-1
TGTGCCACCACCACAACCGGGTCCTCAGCGAGGGACACTGAAGCTTTCTTT
CATTTTGSSARDTEAFF
>TRBV6-5|.|.|TRBJ1-2
TGTGCCAGCAGTTACAGTACGGGGATCTATGGCTACACCTTC
CASSYSTGIYGYTF
>TRBV7-6|TRBD2|once|TRBJ2-2
TGTGCCAGCAGCCCCGGCGGGACTAGCCAGAACACCGGGGAGCTGTTTTTT
CASSPGGTSQNTGELFF
>TRBV9|TRBD2|.|TRBJ2-1
TGTGCCAGCAGCGTTCAGCGGGGGGGCCAGCAGTTCTTC
CASSVQRGGQQFF
>TRBV4-2|TRBD1|.|TRBJ2-7
TGTGCCAGCAGCCAGGGGACAGGGGCTTCCTACGAGCAGTACTTC
CASSQGTGASYEQYF
>TRBV6-5|TRBD2|once|TRBJ2-3
TGTGCCAGCGGACAGCGGGAGGGCCGGTATTTT
CASGQREGRYF
>TRBV11-2|.|.|TRBJ2-1
TGTGCCAGCAGCTTAGGGGCTGCGAGCTACAATGAGCAGTTCTTC
CASSLGAASYNEQFF
>TRBV5-1|TRBD2|.|TRBJ2-1
TGCGCCAGCAGCCCGCGAAGCGGGAGCCACAATGAGCAGTTCTTC
CASSPRSGSHNEQFF
>TRBV25-1|.|once|TRBJ2-7
TGTGCCAGCAGTTCCCGCTACGAGCAGTACTTC
CASSSRYEQYF
>TRBV30|TRBD2|.|TRBJ2-3
TGTGCCTGGAGAGTAGCGGGGAGCACAGATACGCAGTATTTT
CAWRVAGSTDTQYF
>TRBV7-9|TRBD1|once|TRBJ1-1
TGTGCCAGCAGCTCCCGGGGACAGCCGAGTGAAGCTTTCTTT
CASSSRGQPSEAFF
>TRBV7-9|TRBD2|.|TRBJ2-5
TGTGCCCTTGGAGGAGGGCTAGCGGGGAAGGGCAAAGAGACCCAGTACTTC
CALGGGLAGKGKETQYF
>TRBV18|.|.|TRBJ2-2
TGTGCCAGCTCACCGAACGGTTTGAACACCGGGGAGCTGTTTTTT
CASSPNGLNTGELFF
>TRBV4-2|TRBD1|.|TRBJ1-5
TGTGCCAGCAGCCAAGGGTTGGGACAGGGCAATCAGCCCCAGCATTTT
CASSQGLGQGNQPQHF
>TRBV6-5|.|.|TRBJ1-3
TGTGCCAGCAGTTACCGGGTCGGGACTGGAAACACCATATATTTT
CASSYRVGTGNTIYF
>TRBV7-9|.|.|TRBJ1-6
TGTGCCAGCATAGCCGGGACACCAGGTCTGGGATCACCCCTCCACTTT
CASIAGTPGLGSPLHF
>TRBV18|.|.|TRBJ2-5
TGTGCCAGCTCACCTCGCGACCCGGGGACCCAGTACTTC
CASSPRDPGTQYF
>TRBV27|.|.|TRBJ1-5
TGTGCCAGCAGTTGGCAAGGCAATCAGCCCCAGCATTTT
CASSWQGNQPQHF
>TRBV28|.|.|TRBJ2-7
TGTGCCAGCAGTTTCTCCGGCCACTTCGGGGAGCAGTACTTC
CASSFSGHFGEQYF
>TRBV6-6|.|.|TRBJ2-5
TGTGCCAGCCGCCACGGGGGGCCGGTGGAGACCCAGTACTTC
CASRHGGPVETQYF
>TRBV11-1|.|.|TRBJ1-4
TGTGCCAGCAGCCGAACCTCCGGGGATAATGAAAAACTGTTTTTT
CASSRTSGDNEKLFF
>TRBV21-1|.|.|TRBJ2-5
TGTGCCAGCAGCCCTAGTAGGGGGGAGACCCAGTACTTC
CASSPSRGETQYF
>TRBV29-1|.|.|TRBJ1-1
TGCAGCGTTGAAGCTCAGAATAATCAAGCTTTCTTT
CSVEAQNNQAFF
>TRBV6-5|TRBD2|.|TRBJ2-7
TGTGCCAGCAGGGTAGCGGGAGGGCCGTCTCTCGAGCAGTACTTC
CASRVAGGPSLEQYF
>TRBV6-2/TRBV6-3|.|.|TRBJ1-1
TGTGCCAGCAGCCGATTACAGGGGAACACTGAAGCTTTCTTT
CASSRLQGNTEAFF
>TRBV10-3|TRBD1|.|TRBJ1-4
TGTGCCATCAGTGAGTCAGGGGACAGGACGGGAAAACTGTTTTTT
CAISESGDRTGKLFF
>TRBV18|.|.|TRBJ1-6
TGTGCCAGCTCACCTACAGGCGGAAATTCACCCCTCCACTTT
CASSPTGGNSPLHF
>TRBV19|.|.|TRBJ2-7
TGTGCCAGTAGTCTTGGGACTGACTACGAGCAGTACTTC
CASSLGTDYEQYF
>TRBV19|.|.|TRBJ1-1
TGTGCCAGTAGTATCCGACAGGTGGGGTTGGGGACTGAAGCTTTCTTT
CASSIRQVGLGTEAFF
>TRBV7-6|.|.|TRBJ1-1
TGTGCCAGCAGCTCCGACGGGCAGTTACATCCTGGGAGCATGAACACTGAAGCTTTCTTT
CASSSDGQLHPGSMNTEAFF
>TRBV28|.|.|TRBJ2-5
TGTGCCAGCAGTTTAGGGGCAGAAGAGACCCAGTACTTC
CASSLGAEETQYF
>TRBV5-5|TRBD1|few|TRBJ1-5
TGTGCCAGCAGGGACGGGACAGCGAACAATCAGCCCCAGCATTTT
CASRDGTANNQPQHF
>TRBV27|.|.|TRBJ1-6
TGTGCCAGCAGTTTTGGTCTCAGGGGAGATTCACCCCTCCACTTT
CASSFGLRGDSPLHF
>TRBV5-1|TRBD1|.|TRBJ2-5
TGCGCCAGCAGCTCATGGACAGGGTCGGGGCAGACCCAGTACTTC
CASSSWTGSGQTQYF
>TRBV19|TRBD1|.|TRBJ2-7
TGTGCCAGCGGACCGGGACAGGGATTATCTGAGCAGTACTTC
CASGPGQGLSEQYF
>TRBV28|TRBD2|.|TRBJ2-5
TGTGCCAGCAGAGGCGGGGGTGCGGAGACCCAGTACTTC
CASRGGGAETQYF
>TRBV30|.|.|TRBJ1-3
TGTGCCTGGATCAGCTCTGGAAACACCATATATTTT
CAWISSGNTIYF